This T cell receptor beta chain was recorded in a study of T cells in Graves' hyperthyroidism and ophthalmopathy. Authors of the study amplified TCR beta CDR3 regions from RNA transcripts. HTBI primers drove first-round RT-PCR of the TCR CDR3. From the multiplex PCR reads, TCRdb called clonotypes with MiXCR, one entry per CDR3 protein. This sample has hundreds of thousands of distinct CDR3 sequences; approximately 14% occur once, and the top ten carry less than 15%. PBMCs were derived from more than 8 ml fresh peripheral blood. Ten or more counts support this clonotype. The antigen is unknown. General observations from the study: Blood samples included most of the expanded thyroid clonotypes exceeding 0.001.

The CDR3 covers 14 residues. With V trimmed by 5 bases and J by 6 bases, 8 bases remained unmatched. Germline V gene sequence: CDR1 MNHEY, CDR2 SMNVEV (reference sequence). V and J are TRBV27 and TRBJ1-1, with TRBD1 matching 8 bases. Source material: blood. This receptor was identified in a woman between 18 and 30 years old with Graves' hyperthyroidism. Here the CDR3 reads CASSPLTGDPEAFF. The CDR3 region has the DNA TGTGCCAGCAGTCCCCTGACAGGGGACCCTGAAGCTTTCTTT.